One sample yielded the 12 T cell receptor beta chains listed below, sequenced in a study of early T cells in non-severe SARS-CoV-2 infection. TCRdb re-called the 5' RACE reads through MiXCR, storing one row per CDR3 protein. The table lists about 19,000 distinct CDR3 sequences, less than 5% of them singletons. The sequenced material came from whole blood. The receptors come from an adult who was a healthcare worker with PCR-confirmed SARS-CoV-2 infection or an uninfected control (not recorded which).

This clonotype appeared many times. This chain uses TRBV5-1 with TRBJ2-7; no clear D. The CDR3 sequence is 15 residues long. Germline lookup yields CDR1 SGHRS and CDR2 YFSETQ. The V gene lost 2 bases and the J gene lost 5 bases, with 17 bases spanning the gap. CDR3 loop: CASSFTAALGNEQYF. The CDR3 DNA sequence: TGCGCCAGCAGCTTTACTGCAGCCTTGGGGAACGAGCAGTACTTC.

This clonotype is deemed medium-sized. The chain uses TRBV5-1 and TRBJ2-2; no clear D. This CDR3 comprises 13 residues. Between the trimmed V and J ends, which lost 4 bases and 2 bases, there was a span of 6 bases. Germline values: CDR1 SGHRS, CDR2 YFSETQ. CDR3 sequence (DNA): TGCGCCAGCAGCCACCTTAACACCGGGGAGCTGTTTTTT. Protein: CASSHLNTGELFF.

The chain links TRBV10-3 to TRBJ2-7; D may be TRBD2 (7 bases). The germline gives CDR1 ENHRY, CDR2 SYGVKD. V was clipped by 4 bases and J by 0 bases, with 22 bases between them. The CDR3 spans 18 residues. For the CDR3, the DNA is TGTGCCATCAGTGGCGGGGGCAGGGGAAGGGTGACCTCCTACGAGCAGTACTTC. Translation: CAISGGGRGRVTSYEQYF.

This clonotype was detected ten times or more. This chain connects TRBV7-2 to TRBJ1-2; D is unresolved. Looked up from germline, CDR1 is SGHTA and CDR2 is FQGNSA. This CDR3 has 14 amino acids. V was clipped by 5 bases and J by 5 bases, with 15 bases between them. CDR3 sequence reads: CASSRGSIWYGYTF. The DNA for the CDR3 is TGTGCCAGCAGCCGAGGGAGCATTTGGTATGGCTACACCTTC.

The J gene is TRBJ1-4, the V gene TRBV29-1, with D unresolved. Per germline, CDR1 SQVTM and CDR2 ANQGSEA. The CDR3 consists of 13 residues. Trimming stripped 5 bases from V and 8 bases from J, with 15 bases between. CDR3 nucleotide sequence: TGCAGCGTTCGGAATGCACCGTCGGAAAAACTGTTTTTT. Its protein product is CSVRNAPSEKLFF.

This clonotype is medium-sized (0.01 to 0.1%) within its sample. V usage is TRBV20-1 and J usage is TRBJ1-2; TRBD1 aligns across 9 bases. V lost 6 bases, J lost 7 bases, and 9 bases stayed unmatched. Germline lookup yields CDR1 DFQATT and CDR2 SNEGSKA (reference sequence). The CDR3 contains 13 residues. CDR3 sequence reads: CSAPTGGSAGYTF. CDR3 coding DNA: TGCAGTGCGCCGACAGGGGGATCGGCTGGCTACACCTTC.

This chain links TRBV5-1 with TRBJ1-4; D possibly corresponds to TRBD1 (5 bases). V gave up 5 bases and J gave up 0 bases, with 11 bases separating them. Per germline, CDR1 SGHRS and CDR2 YFSETQ. This CDR3 contains 15 residues. The CDR3 reads CASRKQETTNEKLFF. Written as DNA, the CDR3 is TGCGCCAGCAGAAAACAGGAGACAACTAATGAAAAACTGTTTTTT.

This clonotype was picked up many times. The CDR3 loop is CASSQDLDRDRHYGYTF. The CDR3, as DNA: TGCGCCAGCAGCCAAGACCTGGACAGGGATAGACACTATGGCTACACCTTC. This chain joins TRBV4-3 and TRBJ1-2, with 8 nucleotides matching TRBD1. V lost 0 bases, J lost 3 bases, and 9 bases stayed unmatched. CDR3 length equals 17 residues. Germline V gene data show CDR1 as LGHNA and CDR2 as YSLEER.

This clonotype is judged medium-sized. In DNA form, the CDR3 reads TGTGCCAGCAGCCCTCGTGGGACAGGGACCTACGAGCAGTACTTC. Its protein product is CASSPRGTGTYEQYF. The chain links TRBV12-3 or TRBV12-4 to TRBJ2-7; 9 positions match TRBD1. The CDR3 runs 15 residues. Trimming at V came to 6 bases and at J to 2 bases, leaving 8 bases not matched to a gene.

This clonotype was picked up many times. The rearrangement links TRBV9 to TRBJ2-1; D gene unclear. V lost 3 bases and J lost 8, with 12 bases in between. The CDR3 has 13 amino acids. Germline CDR1 and CDR2: SGDLS and YYNGEE. Here the CDR3 reads CASSDRMSDEQFF. CDR3 nucleotide sequence: TGTGCCAGCAGCGACCGGATGTCCGATGAGCAGTTCTTC.

This clonotype was seen ten or more times. The chain employs TRBV3-1 and TRBJ2-2, with D perhaps TRBD1 (6 bases). Trimming cost V 1 base and J 6 bases, with 9 bases left between them. CDR1 and CDR2 from the germline V gene are LGHDT and YNNKEL (reference sequence). The CDR3 length is 14 residues. CDR3 sequence reads: CASSQVQGPGELFF. The DNA for the CDR3 is TGTGCCAGCAGCCAAGTACAGGGTCCCGGGGAGCTGTTTTTT.

The sample holds many counts of this clonotype. The chain employs TRBV20-1 and TRBJ2-1, with 9 bases fitting TRBD2. V lost 4 bases to trimming and J lost 9 bases; unmatched junction nucleotides: 13. Germline CDR1 DFQATT, CDR2 SNEGSKA (reference sequence). The CDR3 runs 15 residues. CDR3: CSATGSRRGGREQFF. CDR3 nucleotides: TGCAGTGCTACGGGAAGTCGGCGGGGGGGCCGTGAGCAGTTCTTC.